The TCR beta chain under discussion was sequenced for a study of human T cells and chemical hapten exposure. TCRdb re-called the RACE reads with MiXCR, one entry per CDR3 protein. The table lists roughly 54,000 distinct CDR3 sequences, 9.5% to 10% of them singletons. Stated time point: patch test 2, 6 weeks after DPC sensitization. The treatment: therapeutic diphenylcyclopropenone sensitization with weekly scalp DPC. The ends lost 7 bases at V and 4 bases at J; junction bases unmatched: 7. CDR3 size: 15 residues. Germline V gene lookup returns CDR1 LGHNA and CDR2 YSLEER. Comments on this clonotype: What it binds is unknown.

Study conclusions and caveats: Unchanged with DPC sensitization were TCRs above 1 in 1000 frequency.

The J gene is TRBJ2-2, the V gene TRBV4-3; 9 bases map to TRBD2. Source: whole blood, taken in connection with sensitization to the hapten diphenylcyclopropenone (DPC). The receptor was isolated from a woman in her fifties or sixties with alopecia areata. Some clones in this sample may be carry-over from other donors' samples. The CDR3 sequence: CASTRGSGGTGELFF. The CDR3 DNA reads TGCGCCAGCACCCGGGGTAGCGGGGGCACCGGGGAGCTGTTTTTT.